This TCR beta chain was observed in a study of PD-1 blockade in classical Hodgkin lymphoma. General study findings and limits: Newly diagnosed patients had diversity similar to the baseline diversity of complete responders.

Profiling relied on immunoSEQ multiplex PCR, and the TCRdb table lists in-frame clones only, not all of them. The sample yields over 35,000 clones, around 80% seen once. Each patient experienced a relapse that followed autologous stem cell transplantation, and brentuximab vedotin exposure varied. Comment on this clone: Its antigen remains unidentified.

The sequence was obtained from a human donor with classical Hodgkin lymphoma. Sequencing used peripheral blood mononuclear cells (PBMCs), obtained before the second cycle of nivolumab.

The CDR3 nucleotides are TGTGCCAGCAGCCCGAACGGGGGACAGTGGGATAGGTCCCAGTACTTC. Translation: CASSPNGGQWDRSQYF. This rearrangement joins TRBV7-3 to TRBJ2-5; perhaps TRBD1 as D (7 bases). Trimming took off 5 bases at V and 9 bases at J, with 25 bases between the two ends. Germline CDR1 is SGHTA and CDR2 is FQGTGA. The CDR3 extends over 16 amino acids.